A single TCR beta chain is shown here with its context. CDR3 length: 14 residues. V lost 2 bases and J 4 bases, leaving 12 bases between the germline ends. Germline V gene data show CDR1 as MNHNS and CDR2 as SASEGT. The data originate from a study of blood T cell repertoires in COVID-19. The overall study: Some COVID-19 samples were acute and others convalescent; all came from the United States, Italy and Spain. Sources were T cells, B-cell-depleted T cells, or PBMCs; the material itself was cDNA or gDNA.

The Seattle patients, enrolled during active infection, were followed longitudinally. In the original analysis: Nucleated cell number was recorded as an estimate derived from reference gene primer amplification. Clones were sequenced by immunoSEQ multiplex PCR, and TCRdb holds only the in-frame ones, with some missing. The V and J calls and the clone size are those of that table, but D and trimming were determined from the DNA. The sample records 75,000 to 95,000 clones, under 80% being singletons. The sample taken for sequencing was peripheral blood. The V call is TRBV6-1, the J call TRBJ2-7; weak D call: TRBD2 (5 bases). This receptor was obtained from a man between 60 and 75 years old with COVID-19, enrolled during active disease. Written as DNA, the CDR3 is TGTGCCAGCAGTGAACAGCCGGGAATTTACGAGCAGTACTTC. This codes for CASSEQPGIYEQYF.